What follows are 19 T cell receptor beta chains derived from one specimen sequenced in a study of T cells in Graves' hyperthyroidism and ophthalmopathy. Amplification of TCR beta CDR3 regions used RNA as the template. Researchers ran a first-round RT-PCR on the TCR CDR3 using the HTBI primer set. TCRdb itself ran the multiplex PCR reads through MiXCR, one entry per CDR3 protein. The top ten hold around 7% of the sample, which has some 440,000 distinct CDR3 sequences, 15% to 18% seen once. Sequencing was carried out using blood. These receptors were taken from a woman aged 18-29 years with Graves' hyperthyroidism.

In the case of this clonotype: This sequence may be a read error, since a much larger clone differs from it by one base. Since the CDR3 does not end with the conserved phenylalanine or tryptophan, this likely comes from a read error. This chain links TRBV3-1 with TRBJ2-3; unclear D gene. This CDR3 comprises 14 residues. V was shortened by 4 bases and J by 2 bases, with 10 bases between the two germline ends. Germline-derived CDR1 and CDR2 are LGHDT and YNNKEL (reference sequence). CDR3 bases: TGTGCCAGCAGCCCACGACCGAACACAGATACGCAGTATATT. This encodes CASSPRPNTDTQYI.

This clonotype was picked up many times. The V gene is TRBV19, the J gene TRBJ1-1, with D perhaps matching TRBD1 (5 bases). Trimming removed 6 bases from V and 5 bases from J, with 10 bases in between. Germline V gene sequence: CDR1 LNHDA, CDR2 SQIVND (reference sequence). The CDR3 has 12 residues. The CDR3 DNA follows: TGTGCCAGTAGGCAGGGATGGACTGAAGCTTTCTTT. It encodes CASRQGWTEAFF.

The CDR3 is CSVGPITLVCQETQYF. The CDR3 DNA is TGCAGCGTTGGCCCGATAACCTTGGTGTGCCAAGAGACCCAGTACTTC. The genes are TRBV29-1 and TRBJ2-5; no reliable D call. The CDR3 contains 16 residues. V was pared by 4 bases and J by 1 base, with 19 bases between. The V gene's germline CDR1 is SQVTM and CDR2 ANQGSEA.

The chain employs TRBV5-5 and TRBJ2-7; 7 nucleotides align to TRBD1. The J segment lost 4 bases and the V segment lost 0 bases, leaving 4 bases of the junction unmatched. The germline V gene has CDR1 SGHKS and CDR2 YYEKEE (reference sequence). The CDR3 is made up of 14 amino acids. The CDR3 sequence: CASSLADREYEQYF. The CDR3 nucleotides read TGTGCCAGCAGCTTGGCCGACAGGGAATACGAGCAGTACTTC.

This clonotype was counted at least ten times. This CDR3 is CASSSPGQPYEQYF. CDR3 DNA: TGTGCCAGCAGTTCACCGGGACAGCCCTACGAGCAGTACTTC. The rearrangement uses TRBV6-1 and TRBJ2-7; 7 nucleotides agree with TRBD1. The CDR3 spans 14 residues. With V trimmed by 5 bases and J by 2 bases, 6 bases remained unmatched. Germline CDR1 reads MNHNS; CDR2 reads SASEGT.

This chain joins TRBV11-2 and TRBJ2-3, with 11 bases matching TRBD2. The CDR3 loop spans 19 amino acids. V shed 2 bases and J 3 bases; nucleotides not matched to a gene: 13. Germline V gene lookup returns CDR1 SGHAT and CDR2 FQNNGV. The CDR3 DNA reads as TGTGCCAGCAGCTTAATCGCGGCTAGCGGGAGGTTTCGTACAGATACGCAGTATTTT. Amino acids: CASSLIAASGRFRTDTQYF. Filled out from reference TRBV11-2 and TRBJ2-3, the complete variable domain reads EAGVAQSPRYKIIEKRQSVAFWCNPISGHATLYWYQQILGQGPKLLIQFQNNGVVDDSQLPKDRFSAERLKGVDSTLKIQPAKLEDSAVYLCASSLIAASGRFRTDTQYFGPGTRLTVL.

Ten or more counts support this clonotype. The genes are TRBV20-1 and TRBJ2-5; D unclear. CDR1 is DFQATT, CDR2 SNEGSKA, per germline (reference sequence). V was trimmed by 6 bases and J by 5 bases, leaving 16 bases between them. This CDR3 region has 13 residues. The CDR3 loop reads CSAGEPGLETQYF. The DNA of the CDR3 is TGCAGTGCCGGTGAGCCGGGTTTGGAGACCCAGTACTTC.

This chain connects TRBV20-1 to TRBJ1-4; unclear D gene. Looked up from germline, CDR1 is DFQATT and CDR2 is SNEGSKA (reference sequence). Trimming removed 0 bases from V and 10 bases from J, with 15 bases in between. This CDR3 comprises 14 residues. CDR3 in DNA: TGCAGTGCTAGAGATCGGGCGGGTATGGGAAAACTGTTTTTT. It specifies CSARDRAGMGKLFF.

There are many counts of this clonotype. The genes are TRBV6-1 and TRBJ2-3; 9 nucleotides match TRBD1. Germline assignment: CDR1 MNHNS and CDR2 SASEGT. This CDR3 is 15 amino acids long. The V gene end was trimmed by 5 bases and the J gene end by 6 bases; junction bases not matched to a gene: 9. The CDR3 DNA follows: TGTGCCAGCAGTTTCGTGACAGGGGGAAGGGATACGCAGTATTTT. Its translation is CASSFVTGGRDTQYF.

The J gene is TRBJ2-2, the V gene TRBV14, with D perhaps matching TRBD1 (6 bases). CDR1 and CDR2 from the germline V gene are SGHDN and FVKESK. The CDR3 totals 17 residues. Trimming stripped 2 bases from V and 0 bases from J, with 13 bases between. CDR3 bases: TGTGCCAGCAGCCAACGGACAGTCACTTCGAACACCGGGGAGCTGTTTTTT. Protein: CASSQRTVTSNTGELFF.

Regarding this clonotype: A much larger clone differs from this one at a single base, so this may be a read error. This CDR3 is CACSLTPDSGEKLFF. CDR3 nucleotide sequence: TGTGCCTGCAGTTTAACCCCGGACAGTGGTGAAAAACTGTTTTTT. V gene TRBV27 combines with J gene TRBJ1-4; perhaps TRBD1 as D (6 bases). The CDR3 spans 15 residues. From germline, CDR1 is MNHEY and CDR2 SMNVEV (reference sequence).

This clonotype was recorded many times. In DNA, the CDR3 is TGTGCCAGCAGCCCCCCCACTTTTCTAGCGGGAGGCCGGAACATTCAGTACTTC. Residues: CASSPPTFLAGGRNIQYF. This chain uses TRBV11-3 with TRBJ2-4, with 11 bases aligning to TRBD2. The CDR3 is 18 amino acids. CDR1 is SGHNT, CDR2 YENEEA, per germline. The J segment lost 7 bases and the V segment lost 5 bases, leaving 16 bases of the junction unmatched.

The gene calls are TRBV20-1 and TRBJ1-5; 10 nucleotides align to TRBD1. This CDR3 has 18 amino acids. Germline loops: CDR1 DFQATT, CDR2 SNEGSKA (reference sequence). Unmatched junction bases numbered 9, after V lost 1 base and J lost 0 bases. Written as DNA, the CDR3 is TGCAGTGCTAGAGCCGGGACAGGGGATTTCAATAGCAATCAGCCCCAGCATTTT. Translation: CSARAGTGDFNSNQPQHF.

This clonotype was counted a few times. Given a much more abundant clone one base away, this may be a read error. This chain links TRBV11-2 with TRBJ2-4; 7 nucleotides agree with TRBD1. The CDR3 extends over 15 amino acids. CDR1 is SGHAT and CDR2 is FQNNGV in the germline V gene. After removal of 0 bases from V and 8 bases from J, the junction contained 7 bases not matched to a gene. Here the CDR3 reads CASSLERGGRDIQYF. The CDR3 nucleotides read TGTGCCAGCAGCTTAGAGAGAGGGGGCAGGGACATTCAGTACTTC. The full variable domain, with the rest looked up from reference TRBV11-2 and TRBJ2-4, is EAGVAQSPRYKIIEKRQSVAFWCNPISGHATLYWYQQILGQGPKLLIQFQNNGVVDDSQLPKDRFSAERLKGVDSTLKIQPAKLEDSAVYLCASSLERGGRDIQYFGAGTRLSVL.

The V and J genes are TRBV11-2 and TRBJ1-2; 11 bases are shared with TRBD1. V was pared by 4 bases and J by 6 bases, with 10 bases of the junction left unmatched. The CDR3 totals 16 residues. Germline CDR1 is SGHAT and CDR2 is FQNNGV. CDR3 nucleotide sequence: TGTGCCAGCAGCTCCGGCAGGACAGGGGGCTCGGATGGCTACACCTTC. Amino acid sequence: CASSSGRTGGSDGYTF.

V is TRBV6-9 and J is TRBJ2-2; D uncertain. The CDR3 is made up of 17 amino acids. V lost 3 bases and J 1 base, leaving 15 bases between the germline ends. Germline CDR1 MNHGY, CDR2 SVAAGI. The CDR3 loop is CASSYFGTQGNTGELFF. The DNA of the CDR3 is TGTGCCAGCAGTTACTTCGGAACCCAAGGGAACACCGGGGAGCTGTTTTTT.

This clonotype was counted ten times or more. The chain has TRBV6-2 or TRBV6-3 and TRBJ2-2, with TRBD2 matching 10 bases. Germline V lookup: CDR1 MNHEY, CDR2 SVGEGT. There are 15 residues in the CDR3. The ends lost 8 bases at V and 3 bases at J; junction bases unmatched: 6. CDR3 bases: TGTGCCAGCGGCCTAGCGGGAGCGCACACCGGGGAGCTGTTTTTT. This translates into CASGLAGAHTGELFF.

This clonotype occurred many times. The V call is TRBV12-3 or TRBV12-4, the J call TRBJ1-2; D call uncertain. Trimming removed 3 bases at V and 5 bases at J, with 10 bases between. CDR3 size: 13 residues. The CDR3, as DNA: TGTGCCAGCAGTTTTGAGTTTCGATATGGCTACACCTTC. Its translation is CASSFEFRYGYTF.

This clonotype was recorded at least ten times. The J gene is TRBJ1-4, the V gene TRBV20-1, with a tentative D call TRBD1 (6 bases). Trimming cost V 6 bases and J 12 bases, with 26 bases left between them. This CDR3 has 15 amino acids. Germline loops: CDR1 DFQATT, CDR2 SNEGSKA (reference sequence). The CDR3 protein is CSARQINRDAAELFF. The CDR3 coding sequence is TGCAGTGCCCGCCAAATAAACAGGGATGCGGCGGAACTGTTTTTT.